This T cell receptor beta chain came from a study of blood T cells in healthy people across ages (dated by TCRdb to the mid-2010s). Turning to the overall study: In model experiments, roughly one uniquely barcoded TCR beta cDNA molecule per two T cells was captured by template switching. To avoid experimental bias, donors of different ages were distributed randomly across sequencing lanes. The study measured age-related changes in TCR beta repertoire diversity using deep sequencing normalized with unique cDNA molecular identifiers. For two donors (one aged 18 to 29 and one aged 80 or older), the study analyzed two additional independent replicas of 1 million unique cDNA reads from the same blood draw. The donors were divided into four age groups: young (average around 15 years), middle-aged (about 40), aged (around 67) and long-lived (more than 75).

Summary of the overall study and its limitations: Compared with the aged group, the long-lived group had more naive CD4+ T cells, fewer expanded clones and increased TCR diversity, a pattern suggesting age selection. As age increased, observed TCR beta diversity per million T cells dropped in a roughly linear way, and a significant reduction was already evident by age 40. Conclusive comparison of naive and antigen-experienced compartments was prevented by the profiling of bulk unsorted PBMCs. A strong correlation was found between observed TCR beta diversity and the percentage of naive T cells measured by flow cytometry. The CMV infection status of donors was not known, potentially confounding age-related changes in expanded clonotypes. Total diversity estimates from one million sequenced T cells were considered lower bounds and underestimates.

The roughly 39 donors, aged roughly 6 to 95 years, were systemically healthy Caucasian individuals from Russia. Each donor gave 9 to 10 milliliters of peripheral blood, collected into EDTA-treated Vacutainer tubes. Ficoll-Paque density-gradient centrifugation was used to isolate PBMCs, with at least 7 million per sample. Total RNA was extracted from PBMCs with Trizol reagent, with at least 6 micrograms obtained per sample. The percentages of naive CD45RAhigh/CD27high T cells were determined by flow cytometry on a PBMC aliquot from every donor. The library relied on 5' RACE. Instrument on record: Illumina HiSeq 2500. A second PCR of roughly 6 to 11 cycles was run with a J-beta primer mix and a sample-barcoded 5' primer. Each TCR beta cDNA molecule received a unique molecular identifier from a template-switch 5' adaptor carrying 12 random nucleotides. Each sample yielded at least 2.5 million CDR3-containing paired-end reads. First-strand cDNA synthesis was performed from all RNA using the Mint cDNA synthesis kit, with priming by a TRBC-specific oligonucleotide. After uracil-DNA glycosylase treatment, a first 18-cycle PCR used universal primers M1SS and BC2_uni_R on all cDNA. Concerning the study's data processing: For normalization, 1 million high-quality reads, each with a distinct molecular identifier, were randomly selected from each sample. Instead of being binned into consensus sequences, reads with shared molecular identifiers were discarded. MiTCR, run with a Q25 quality threshold and the strictest error-elimination algorithm, handled CDR3 identification, clonotype clustering and error correction. A nonparametric unseen species model with Euler transformation was used to estimate lower-bound total TCR beta diversity. TCRdb passed the public sequencing reads through fastp at Q25 and MiXCR, retaining productive beta sequences. Rows with one shared CDR3 protein collapse into an entry with the most common genes and DNA. None of the V and J calls come from the authors' own analysis; TCRdb made them. The sample records 730,000 or so distinct CDR3 sequences, 40% to 45% of which are singletons. In total, the top ten clones hold 20% to 25% of the sample.

This clonotype was counted ten times or more. Its antigen remains unidentified. No much larger clonotype is one base removed from it; base qualities were not supplied. The TCR comes from a woman in her fifties or sixties in good health. The source material was blood.

CDR3 protein: CSVVRDQETQYF. The bases read TGCAGCGTTGTAAGGGACCAAGAGACCCAGTACTTC. Recombination linked TRBV29-1 to TRBJ2-5; the D gene is not confidently resolved. CDR1 is given as SQVTM and CDR2 as ANQGSEA, both from the germline V gene. Measured from the cysteine to the phenylalanine, the CDR3 is 12 residues long. The retained sequence is limited to the CDR3, 36 bases, with the frame set at the first base. V is cut by 4 bases and J by 0 bases, and the space between the germline ends is 6 bases.